The entry below gives a single TCR beta chain sequence along with its context. What it binds is not known. Trimming removed 4 bases from V and 4 bases from J; junction bases left unmatched: 6. This CDR3 has 14 residues. The germline CDR1 and CDR2 sequences are SGHRS and YFSETQ. The sample originates from a study of cytomegalovirus exposure and HLA in healthy donors. Looking at the study overall: Earlier, 180 million or so T cells were analyzed, and 90 million to 140 million unique TCR beta sequences were found among them. Points from the study as a whole: Among TCR beta chains, those listed as cytomegalovirus-associated numbered about 160. Researchers reportedly found TCR beta sequences accurately predicted most subjects' HLA-A and HLA-B alleles.

PCR employed 60 Vbeta and 13 Jbeta primers. The protocol was immunoSEQ multiplex PCR, while the TCRdb copy is restricted to in-frame clones and leaves out a portion. This sample has roughly 160,000 clones, with roughly four fifths found just once. The sample was PBMCs. The sequence came from a male donor in good health and CMV-seropositive. The J gene is TRBJ1-2, the V gene TRBV5-1, with 8 bases aligning to TRBD1. The CDR3 reads CASSTGQGAYGYTF. The CDR3 DNA follows: TGCGCCAGCAGCACCGGACAGGGAGCCTATGGCTACACCTTC. Full variable domain (rest looked up from reference TRBV5-1 and TRBJ1-2): KAGVTQTPRYLIKTRGQQVTLSCSPISGHRSVSWYQQTPGQGLQFLFEYFSETQRNKGNFPGRFSGRQFSNSRSEMNVSTLELGDSALYLCASSTGQGAYGYTFGSGTRLTVV.